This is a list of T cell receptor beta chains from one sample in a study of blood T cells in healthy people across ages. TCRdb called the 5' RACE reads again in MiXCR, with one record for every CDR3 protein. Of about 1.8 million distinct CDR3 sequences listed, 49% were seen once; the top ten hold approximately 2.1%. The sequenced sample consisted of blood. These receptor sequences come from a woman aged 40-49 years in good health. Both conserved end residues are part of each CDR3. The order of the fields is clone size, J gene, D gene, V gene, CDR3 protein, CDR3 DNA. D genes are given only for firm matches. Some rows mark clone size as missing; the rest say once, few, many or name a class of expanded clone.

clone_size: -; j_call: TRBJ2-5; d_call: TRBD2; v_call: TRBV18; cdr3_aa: CASSPTGGAKQEQYF; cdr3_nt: TGTGCCAGCTCACCAACGGGGGGGGCCAAACAGGAGCAGTACTTC
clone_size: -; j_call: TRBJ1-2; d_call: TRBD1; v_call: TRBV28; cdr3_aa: CASSLTGAGYTF; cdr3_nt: TGTGCCAGCAGTTTGACAGGGGCCGGCTACACCTTC
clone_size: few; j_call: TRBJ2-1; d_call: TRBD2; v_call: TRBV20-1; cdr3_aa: CSATIPGTSYNEQFF; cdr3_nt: TGCAGTGCTACAATACCCGGGACTAGTTACAATGAGCAGTTCTTC
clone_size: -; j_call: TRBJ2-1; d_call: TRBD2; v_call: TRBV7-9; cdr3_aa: CASSPRLAGPSYNEQFF; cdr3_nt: TGTGCCAGCAGCCCGAGACTAGCGGGGCCCTCCTACAATGAGCAGTTCTTC
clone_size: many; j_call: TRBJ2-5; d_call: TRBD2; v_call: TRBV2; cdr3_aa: CASSELAGRETQYF; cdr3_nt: TGTGCCAGCAGTGAACTAGCGGGGAGAGAGACCCAGTACTTC
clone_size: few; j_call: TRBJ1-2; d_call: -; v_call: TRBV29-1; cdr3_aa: CSAGTPLAAASNYGYTF; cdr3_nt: TGCAGCGCTGGGACCCCTCTCGCGGCCGCTTCAAACTATGGCTACACCTTC
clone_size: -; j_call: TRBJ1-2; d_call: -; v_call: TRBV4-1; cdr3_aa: CTSSQARGSNYGYTF; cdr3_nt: TGCACCAGCAGCCAAGCCAGGGGATCTAACTATGGCTACACCTTC
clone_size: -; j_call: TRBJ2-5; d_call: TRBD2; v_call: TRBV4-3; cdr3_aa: CASSQERTSGGSPFQETQYF; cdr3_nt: TGCGCCAGCAGCCAAGAACGGACTAGCGGGGGGAGTCCTTTCCAAGAGACCCAGTACTTC
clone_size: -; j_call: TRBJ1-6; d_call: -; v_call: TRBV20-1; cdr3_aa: CSATPRGKGGSPLHF; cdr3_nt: TGCAGTGCTACCCCCCGAGGGAAGGGAGGGTCACCCCTCCACTTT
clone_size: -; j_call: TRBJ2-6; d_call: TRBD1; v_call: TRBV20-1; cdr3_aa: CSASKRLGTGSSTGANVLTF; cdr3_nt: TGCAGTGCCTCGAAACGGCTTGGGACAGGGAGTTCCACTGGGGCCAACGTCCTGACTTTC
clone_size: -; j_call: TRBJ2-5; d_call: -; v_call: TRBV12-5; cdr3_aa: CASAMGETQYF; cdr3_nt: TGTGCTAGTGCCATGGGGGAGACCCAGTACTTC
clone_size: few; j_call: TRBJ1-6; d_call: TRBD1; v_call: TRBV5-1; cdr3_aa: CASSRATGNSSPLHF; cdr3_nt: TGCGCCAGCAGCCGCGCGACAGGGAACAGTTCACCCCTCCACTTT
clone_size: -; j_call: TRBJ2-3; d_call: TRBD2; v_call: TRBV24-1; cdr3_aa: CATSDGGLSTQYF; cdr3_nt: TGTGCCACCAGTGACGGGGGACTAAGTACGCAGTATTTT
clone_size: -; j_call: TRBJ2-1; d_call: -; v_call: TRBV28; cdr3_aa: CASSLPPGGQFF; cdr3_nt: TGTGCCAGCAGCCTCCCCCCAGGAGGACAGTTCTTC
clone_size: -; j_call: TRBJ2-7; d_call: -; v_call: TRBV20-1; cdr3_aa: CSARPWTTSPAETRYF; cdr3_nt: TGCAGTGCTAGACCTTGGACGACCTCCCCCGCTGAGACCCGGTACTTC
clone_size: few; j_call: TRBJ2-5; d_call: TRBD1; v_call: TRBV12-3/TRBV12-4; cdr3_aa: CASSLRDREETQYF; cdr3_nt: TGTGCCAGCAGTTTACGGGACAGGGAAGAGACCCAGTACTTC
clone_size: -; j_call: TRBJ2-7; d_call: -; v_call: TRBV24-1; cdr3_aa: CATSLGYEQYF; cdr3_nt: TGTGCCACCTCTCTAGGATACGAGCAGTACTTC
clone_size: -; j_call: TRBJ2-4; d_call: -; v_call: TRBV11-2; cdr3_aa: CASSSQPGGINIQYF; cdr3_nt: TGTGCCAGCAGCTCACAACCCGGGGGTATAAACATTCAGTACTTC
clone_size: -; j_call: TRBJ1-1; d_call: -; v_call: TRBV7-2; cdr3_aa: CASSFPVNAEAFF; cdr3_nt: TGTGCCAGCAGCTTTCCAGTCAACGCTGAAGCTTTCTTT
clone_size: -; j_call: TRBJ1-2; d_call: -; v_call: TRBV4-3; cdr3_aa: CASSQDIPSYGYTF; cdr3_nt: TGCGCCAGCAGCCAAGACATCCCCTCGTACGGCTACACCTTC
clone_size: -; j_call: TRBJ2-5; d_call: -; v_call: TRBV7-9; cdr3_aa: CASSVASGKETQYF; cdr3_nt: TGTGCCAGCAGCGTAGCGAGCGGAAAAGAGACCCAGTACTTC
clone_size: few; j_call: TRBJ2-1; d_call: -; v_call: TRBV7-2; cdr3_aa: CASSSSVTRYNEQFF; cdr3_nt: TGTGCCAGCAGCTCATCTGTGACACGGTACAATGAGCAGTTCTTC
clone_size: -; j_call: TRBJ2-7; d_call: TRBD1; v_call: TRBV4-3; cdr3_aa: CASSQEVRGLVEQYF; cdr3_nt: TGCGCCAGCAGCCAAGAGGTCAGGGGGCTCGTCGAGCAGTACTTC
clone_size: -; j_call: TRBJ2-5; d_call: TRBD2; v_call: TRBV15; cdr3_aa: CATSRRGLAGKETQYF; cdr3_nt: TGTGCCACCAGCAGACGAGGACTAGCGGGTAAAGAGACCCAGTACTTC
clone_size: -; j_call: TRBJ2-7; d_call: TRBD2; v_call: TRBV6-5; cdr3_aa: CASSYPRTSGSHSYNEQYF; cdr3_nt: TGTGCCAGCAGTTACCCTCGGACTAGCGGATCTCACTCCTACAATGAGCAGTACTTC
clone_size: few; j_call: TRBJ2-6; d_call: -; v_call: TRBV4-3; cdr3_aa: CASSQDSGPGSGANVLTF; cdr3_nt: TGCGCCAGCAGCCAAGATTCTGGGCCAGGCTCTGGGGCCAACGTCCTGACTTTC
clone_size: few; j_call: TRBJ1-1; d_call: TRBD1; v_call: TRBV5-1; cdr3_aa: CASSYGTGEIPEAFF; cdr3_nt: TGCGCCAGCAGCTACGGGACAGGGGAAATTCCCGAAGCTTTCTTT
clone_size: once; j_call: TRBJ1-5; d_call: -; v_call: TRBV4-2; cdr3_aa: CASSQVRGVGQPQHF; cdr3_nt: TGTGCCAGCAGCCAAGTTAGGGGGGTAGGTCAGCCCCAGCATTTT
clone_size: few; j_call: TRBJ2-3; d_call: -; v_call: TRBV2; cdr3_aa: CASSRAVLTDTQYF; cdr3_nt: TGTGCCAGCAGTAGGGCAGTCCTCACAGATACGCAGTATTTT
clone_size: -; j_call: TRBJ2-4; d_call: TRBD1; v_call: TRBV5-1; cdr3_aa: CASSPLGQGFKNIQYF; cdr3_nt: TGCGCCAGCAGCCCACTGGGACAGGGATTCAAAAACATTCAGTACTTC
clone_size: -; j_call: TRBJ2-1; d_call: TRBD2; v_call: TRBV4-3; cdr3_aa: CASSQDRRTSGRNEQFF; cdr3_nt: TGCGCCAGCAGCCAAGATCGCCGGACTAGCGGGCGCAATGAGCAGTTCTTC
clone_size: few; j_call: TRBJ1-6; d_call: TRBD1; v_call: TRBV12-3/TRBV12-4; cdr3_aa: CASSQGQGSYNSPLHF; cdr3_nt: TGTGCCAGCAGTCAGGGACAGGGTTCCTATAATTCACCCCTCCACTTT
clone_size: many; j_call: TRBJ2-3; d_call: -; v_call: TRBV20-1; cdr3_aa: CSAIVDRDTQYF; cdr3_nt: TGCAGTGCTATAGTCGACCGGGATACGCAGTATTTT